This T cell receptor beta chain was identified during a study of blood T cell repertoires in COVID-19. Only in-frame clones appear in the TCRdb table, and some are missing; sequencing was by immunoSEQ multiplex PCR. The sample gives about 110,000 clones, 86% of which show up once; around 4.6% is in the top ten. V was pared by 5 bases and J by 4 bases, with 4 bases of the junction left unmatched. CDR3 length equals 13 residues. The clonotype comes from a man between 40 and 49 years old with acute or convalescent COVID-19. The source material was peripheral blood. The rearrangement links TRBV12-3 or TRBV12-4 to TRBJ1-2; 7 nucleotides align to TRBD1. CDR3 region: CASSTSGGYGYTF. The CDR3 bases are TGTGCCAGCAGTACGTCAGGGGGCTATGGCTACACCTTC.